This TCR beta chain was documented in a study of cytomegalovirus exposure and HLA in healthy donors. General study results and limits: Most TCR sequences were rare, but some public TCRs occurred in many donors.

A few counts support this clone. Antigen: not known. The PCR had 60 Vbeta and 13 Jbeta primers. Only in-frame clones appear in the TCRdb table, and some are missing; sequencing was by immunoSEQ multiplex PCR. The sample yields 120,000 or so clones, 17% seen once. Trimming cost V 4 bases and J 7 bases; bases outside gene matches: 7. CDR1 and CDR2 (germline): SGHNT, YENEEA. CDR3 size: 13 residues. The genes are TRBV11-3 and TRBJ2-7; 7 positions match TRBD2. Source material: PBMCs. The clonotype comes from a female donor in good health and CMV-seropositive. The CDR3 is CASSSQSSGEQYF. The CDR3 DNA reads TGTGCCAGCAGCTCCCAATCTAGCGGTGAGCAGTACTTC. Full variable domain (remainder filled in from reference TRBV11-3 and TRBJ2-7): EAGVVQSPRYKIIEKKQPVAFWCNPISGHNTLYWYLQNLGQGPELLIRYENEEAVDDSQLPKDRFSAERLKGVDSTLKIQPAELGDSAVYLCASSSQSSGEQYFGPGTRLTVT.